This is a list of T cell receptor beta chains from one sample in a study of blood T cells in healthy people across ages. From the 5' RACE reads, TCRdb called clonotypes with MiXCR, one entry per CDR3 protein. Of around 870,000 distinct CDR3 sequences listed, about 28% were seen once; the top ten hold around 15%. The sequencing sample was made of blood. Receptors originate from a woman older than 75 in good health. The CDR3 runs from the conserved cysteine through the conserved F or W. D genes are given only for firm matches. Rows may omit the clone size; those that give it use once, few, many or a size class.

D gene,clone size,CDR3 length,J gene,V gene,CDR3 DNA,CDR3 protein
-,few,15,TRBJ1-4,TRBV5-6,TGTGCCAGCAGCTTGCGGTCAGGGGCTGTAGCGAAACTGTTTTTT,CASSLRSGAVAKLFF
-,many,14,TRBJ2-1,TRBV10-3,TGTGCCATCAGTGAAGGCAGCGGTATCAGGGGGCAGTTCTTC,CAISEGSGIRGQFF
-,once,14,TRBJ2-5,TRBV20-1,TGCAGTGCTACTAGAGGGGGGGATCAAGAGACCCAGTACTTC,CSATRGGDQETQYF
-,many,14,TRBJ2-1,TRBV15,TGTGCCACCAGCTTTCCTGGGTCCTACAATGAGCAGTTCTTC,CATSFPGSYNEQFF
-,-,15,TRBJ1-5,TRBV24-1,TGTGCCACCAGTGTCCAGTCCGCTACCAATCAGCCCCAGCATTTT,CATSVQSATNQPQHF
-,-,17,TRBJ1-6,TRBV10-3,TGTGCCATCAGTGGGTCGGTGGGGATATCCTATAATCCACCCCTCCACTTT,CAISGSVGISYNPPLHF
-,-,14,TRBJ1-6,TRBV4-2,TGTGCCAGCAGCCAAGATGGGCGGGATTCACCCCTCCACTTT,CASSQDGRDSPLHF
-,-,15,TRBJ1-2,TRBV6-2/TRBV6-3,TGTGCCGGCAGCAAACTCCTAAGTGCGGACTATGGCTACACCTTC,CAGSKLLSADYGYTF
-,few,15,TRBJ1-1,TRBV28,TGTGCCAGCAGAACACAGGGCACAATGAACACTGAAGCTTTCTTT,CASRTQGTMNTEAFF
TRBD2,many,18,TRBJ2-1,TRBV7-2,TGTGCCAGCAGAAGGGGGGCTAGCGGGGGGGCCTTCTACAATGAGCAGTTCTTC,CASRRGASGGAFYNEQFF
TRBD2,many,17,TRBJ2-5,TRBV7-2,TGTGCCAGCAGCTCACCTAGCGGGCGCCGGTACCAAGAGACCCAGTACTTC,CASSSPSGRRYQETQYF
TRBD2,-,14,TRBJ2-1,TRBV3-1,TGTGCCAGCAGCCTCGGGGGGGGGCCCTTGGCGCAGTTCTTC,CASSLGGGPLAQFF
TRBD2,many,17,TRBJ2-3,TRBV20-1,TGCAGTGCTAGAGGGACCGATCTAGCGGGGGTGGCAGATACGCAGTATTTT,CSARGTDLAGVADTQYF
TRBD2,many,19,TRBJ2-1,TRBV7-2,TGTGCCAGCAGCTTCTATCGTGGGCTAGCGGGGGCCGGGTACAATGAGCAGTTCTTC,CASSFYRGLAGAGYNEQFF
-,many,12,TRBJ1-2,TRBV7-2,TGTGCCAGCAGCTTAGAGGCAGGTGGCTACACCTTC,CASSLEAGGYTF
-,many,13,TRBJ1-2,TRBV5-5,TGTGCCAGCAGCTTGGGACCTTGGGGAGGCTACACCTTC,CASSLGPWGGYTF
TRBD1,-,15,TRBJ1-1,TRBV4-3,TGCGCCAGCAGCCAAGGGTCAGGGGGATGGACTGAAGCTTTCTTT,CASSQGSGGWTEAFF
-,few,13,TRBJ1-1,TRBV15,TGTGCCACCAGCAGAGTAGAGGGGCTCGGAGCTTTCTTT,CATSRVEGLGAFF
TRBD2,many,19,TRBJ2-2,TRBV5-1,TGCGCCAGCAGCGGTTCCGGGACTAGCGGGGGGATCAACACCGGGGAGCTGTTTTTT,CASSGSGTSGGINTGELFF
-,-,17,TRBJ2-7,TRBV7-2,TGTGCCAGCAGCTTAAATTTCGGGGGCGGGAGCTCCTACGAGCAGTACTTC,CASSLNFGGGSSYEQYF
-,-,16,TRBJ2-7,TRBV28,TGTGCCAGCAGCCGGACAGCGGAGGTTACGTCCTACGAGCAGTACTTC,CASSRTAEVTSYEQYF
-,few,15,TRBJ1-3,TRBV12-3/TRBV12-4,TGTGCCAGCAGTATTTCCGACATCTCTGGAAACACCATATATTTT,CASSISDISGNTIYF
TRBD1,-,14,TRBJ2-5,TRBV6-1,TGTGCCAGCACTGGGGCCACAGGGGTAGAGACCCAGTACTTC,CASTGATGVETQYF
-,many,14,TRBJ2-5,TRBV6-5,TGTGCCAGCAGGGCAATGGTTCTCCAAGAGACCCAGTACTTC,CASRAMVLQETQYF
-,-,12,TRBJ1-1,TRBV20-1,TGCAGTGCTAGAGGAGAGAACAATGAAGCTTTCTTT,CSARGENNEAFF
-,few,15,TRBJ1-4,TRBV15,TGTGCCACCAGCAGAGCCCAAGGGACGGGCGAAAAACTGTTTTTT,CATSRAQGTGEKLFF
-,-,16,TRBJ2-4,TRBV28,TGTGCCAGCAGTTCTTGGGGGGCGGTCGCCAAAAACATTCAGTACTTC,CASSSWGAVAKNIQYF
-,few,15,TRBJ1-4,TRBV7-2,TGTGCCAGCAGCTCCTTCCGGGCTAGAAATGAAAAACTGTTTTTT,CASSSFRARNEKLFF
-,many,13,TRBJ1-5,TRBV18,TGTGCCAGCTCGCCGTCGGACGATCAGCCCCAGCATTTT,CASSPSDDQPQHF